This TCR beta chain derives from a study of regulatory T cells in long-lasting Graves disease. This clonotype appeared many times. What it recognizes is unknown. Study findings and constraints: Lower TCR diversity characterized persistent Graves' patients relative to newly diagnosed patients.

Time point noted: persistent/refractory GD, antithyroid drugs over 5 years with positive TRAb. The TCR library was prepared using RNA isolated from PBMCs. The EDTA tubes were filled with about 10 milliliters of drawn peripheral blood. Arm-PCR with iRepertoire HTBI primers amplified the CDR3 regions for these TCR beta libraries. MiXCR was run by TCRdb on the multiplex PCR reads, yielding one entry per CDR3 protein. The sample consists of about 470,000 distinct CDR3 sequences, around 21% of them appearing once. The TCR originated in a female donor with Graves disease. The source was peripheral blood mononuclear cells (PBMCs), collected when the disease was refractory, from a patient treated with antithyroid drugs.

This chain's CDR3 is CASSPWTGIQETQYF. The CDR3 DNA sequence: TGTGCCAGCAGTCCTTGGACAGGGATCCAAGAGACCCAGTACTTC. The gene calls are TRBV27 and TRBJ2-5; 8 nucleotides match TRBD1. V gave up 5 bases and J gave up 1 base; unmatched junction bases: 6. The V gene's germline CDR1 is MNHEY and CDR2 SMNVEV (reference sequence). The CDR3 runs to 15 residues.